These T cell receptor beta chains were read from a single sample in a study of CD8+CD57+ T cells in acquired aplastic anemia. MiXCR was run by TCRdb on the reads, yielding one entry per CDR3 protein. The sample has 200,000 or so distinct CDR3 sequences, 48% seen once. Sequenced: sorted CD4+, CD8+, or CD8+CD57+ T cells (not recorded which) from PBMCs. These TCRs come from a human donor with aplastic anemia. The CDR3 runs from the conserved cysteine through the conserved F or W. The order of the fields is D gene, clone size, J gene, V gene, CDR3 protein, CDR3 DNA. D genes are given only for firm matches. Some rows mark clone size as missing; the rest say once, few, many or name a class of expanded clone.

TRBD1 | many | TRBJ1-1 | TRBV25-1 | CASRTAGGGNTEAFF | TGTGCCAGCAGGACCGCAGGGGGGGGGAACACTGAAGCTTTCTTT
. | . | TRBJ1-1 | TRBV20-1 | CSAREGGSNTEAFF | TGCAGTGCTAGAGAAGGAGGGTCGAACACTGAAGCTTTCTTT
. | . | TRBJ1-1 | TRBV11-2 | CASSGLPGDTEAFF | TGTGCCAGCAGCGGACTCCCGGGGGACACTGAAGCTTTCTTT
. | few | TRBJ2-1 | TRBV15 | CATSRETYNEQFF | TGTGCCACCAGCAGGGAGACGTACAATGAGCAGTTCTTC
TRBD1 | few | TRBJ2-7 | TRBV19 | CASSTGQGSYEQYF | TGTGCCAGTTCTACGGGACAGGGCTCCTACGAGCAGTACTTC
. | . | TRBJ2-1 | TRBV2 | CASREDRRQFF | TGTGCCAGCAGGGAGGACAGACGACAGTTCTTC
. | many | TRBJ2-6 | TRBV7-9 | CASRFRHVATGANVLTF | TGTGCCAGCAGGTTCAGACACGTAGCAACAGGGGCCAACGTCCTGACTTTC
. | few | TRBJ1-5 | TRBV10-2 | CASRRGGQAVVYQPQHF | TGCGCCAGCCGCAGGGGAGGGCAGGCCGTGGTTTATCAGCCCCAGCATTTT
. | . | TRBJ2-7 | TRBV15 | CATSSPSRVTSYEQYF | TGTGCCACCAGCAGTCCTAGCAGGGTAACTTCCTACGAGCAGTACTTC
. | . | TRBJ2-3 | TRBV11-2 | CASSPNSGTRTDTQYF | TGTGCCAGCTCACCGAATTCCGGGACTCGCACAGATACGCAGTATTTT
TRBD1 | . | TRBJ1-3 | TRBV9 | CASSVAGQGAGNTIYF | TGTGCCAGCAGCGTAGCTGGGCAGGGGGCTGGAAACACCATATATTTT
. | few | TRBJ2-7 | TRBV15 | CATSREPKRTEQYF | TGTGCCACCAGCAGAGAGCCTAAGCGTACCGAGCAGTACTTC
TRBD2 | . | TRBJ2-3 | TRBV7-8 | CASSHSGRVDTQYF | TGTGCCAGCAGCCATAGCGGGAGGGTGGACACGCAGTATTTT
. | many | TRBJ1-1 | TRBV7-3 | CASSSRNTEAFF | TGTGCCAGCAGCTCACGGAACACTGAAGCTTTCTTT
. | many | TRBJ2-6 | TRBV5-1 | CASSPNRAGANVLTF | TGCGCCAGCAGCCCGAACAGGGCTGGGGCCAACGTCCTGACTTTC
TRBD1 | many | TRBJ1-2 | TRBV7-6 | CASSFSLKGQDYTGYTF | TGTGCCAGCAGCTTTAGCCTTAAGGGACAGGACTATACGGGCTACACCTTC
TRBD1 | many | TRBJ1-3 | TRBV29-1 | CSVGDRALNYSGNTIYF | TGCAGCGTGGGGGACAGGGCGCTGAACTACTCTGGAAACACCATATATTTT
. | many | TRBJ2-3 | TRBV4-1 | CASSQGVVDTQYF | TGCGCCAGCAGCCAAGGGGTCGTAGATACGCAGTATTTT
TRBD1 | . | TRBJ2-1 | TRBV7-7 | CASSQDIRGQGWDEQFF | TGCGCCAGCAGCCAAGATATAAGGGGACAGGGGTGGGATGAGCAGTTCTTC
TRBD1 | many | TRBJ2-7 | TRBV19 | CASSLDRDYEQYF | TGTGCCAGTAGTCTCGACAGGGACTACGAGCAGTACTTC
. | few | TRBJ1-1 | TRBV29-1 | CISSGGMTEAFF | TGCATCTCCTCCGGGGGGATGACTGAAGCTTTCTTT
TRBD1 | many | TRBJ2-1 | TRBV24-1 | CATTSGTVYNEQFF | TGTGCCACCACCTCCGGGACAGTTTACAATGAGCAGTTCTTC
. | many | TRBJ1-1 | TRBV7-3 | CASSLVGGEAEAFF | TGTGCCAGCAGCTTAGTTGGGGGCGAGGCTGAAGCTTTCTTT
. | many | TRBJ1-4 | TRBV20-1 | CSAVKGSNEKLFF | TGCAGTGCTGTCAAGGGGTCTAATGAAAAACTGTTTTTT
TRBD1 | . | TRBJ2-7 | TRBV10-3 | CAMGGGQGGSEQYF | TGTGCCATGGGAGGGGGACAGGGGGGCTCCGAGCAGTACTTC
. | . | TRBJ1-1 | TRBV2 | CASSVAGMAEAFF | TGTGCCAGCAGTGTGGCAGGGATGGCTGAAGCTTTCTTT
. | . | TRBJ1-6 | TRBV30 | CAWSVRRDKHSPLHF | TGTGCCTGGAGTGTACGCAGGGACAAGCATTCACCCCTCCACTTT
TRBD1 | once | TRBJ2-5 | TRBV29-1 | CSVGTGGRETQYF | TGCAGCGTTGGGACAGGGGGCCGAGAGACCCAGTACTTC
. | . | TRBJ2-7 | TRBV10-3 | CAASSRTATSYEQYF | TGTGCCGCCAGCTCCCGGACAGCGACCTCCTACGAGCAGTACTTC
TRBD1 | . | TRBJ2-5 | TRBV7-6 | CASSEDRGQWETQYF | TGTGCCAGCAGCGAGGACAGGGGGCAATGGGAGACCCAGTACTTC
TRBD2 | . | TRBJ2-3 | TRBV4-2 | CASSQDGTSGTTDTQYF | TGTGCCAGCAGCCAAGACGGGACTAGCGGAACCACAGATACGCAGTATTTT
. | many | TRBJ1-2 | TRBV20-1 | CSATTGKDYGYTF | TGCAGTGCTACCACAGGGAAGGACTATGGCTACACCTTC
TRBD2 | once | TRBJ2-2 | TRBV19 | CASSILAEAGELFF | TGTGCCAGTAGTATTCTAGCGGAGGCCGGGGAGCTGTTTTTT
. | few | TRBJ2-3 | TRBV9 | CASRETGVIDPDTQYF | TGTGCCAGCAGAGAAACGGGGGTTATCGATCCAGATACGCAGTATTTT
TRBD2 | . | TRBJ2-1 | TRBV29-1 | CSDSGVSYNEQFF | TGCAGCGATAGCGGGGTCTCCTACAATGAGCAGTTCTTC
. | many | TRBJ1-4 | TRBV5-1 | CASSLARGRGEKLFF | TGCGCCAGCAGCTTGGCCCGGGGGCGCGGTGAAAAACTGTTTTTT
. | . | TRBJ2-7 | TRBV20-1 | CSASSGGKNYEQYF | TGCAGTGCTAGTTCCGGGGGTAAAAACTACGAGCAGTACTTC
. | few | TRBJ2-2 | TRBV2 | CASKRTSNTGELFF | TGTGCCAGCAAAAGGACCTCTAACACCGGGGAGCTGTTTTTT
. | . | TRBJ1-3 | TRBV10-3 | CAISGDGSGNTIYF | TGTGCCATCAGTGGGGACGGGTCTGGAAACACCATATATTTT
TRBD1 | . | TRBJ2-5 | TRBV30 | CAWSGTTGGETQYF | TGTGCCTGGAGTGGCACAACAGGGGGAGAGACCCAGTACTTC
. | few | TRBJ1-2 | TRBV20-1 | CSAQPGGGYTF | TGCAGTGCCCAGCCGGGAGGCGGCTACACCTTC
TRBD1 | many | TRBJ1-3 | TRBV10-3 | CAISTTGDTIYF | TGTGCCATCAGTACGACAGGGGACACCATATATTTT
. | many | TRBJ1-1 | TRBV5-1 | CASSFNSRQTEAFF | TGCGCCAGCAGCTTCAACAGCCGGCAGACTGAAGCTTTCTTT
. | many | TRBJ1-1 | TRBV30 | CAWRGDSNTEAFF | TGTGCCTGGAGGGGCGACAGTAACACTGAAGCTTTCTTT
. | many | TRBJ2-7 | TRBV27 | CASSLRFNSYEQYF | TGTGCCAGCAGTTTAAGGTTCAACTCCTACGAGCAGTACTTC
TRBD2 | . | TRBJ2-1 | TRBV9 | CASSVVGLAGLDEQFF | TGTGCCAGCAGCGTAGTAGGACTAGCGGGGCTTGATGAGCAGTTCTTC
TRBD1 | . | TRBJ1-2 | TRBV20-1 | CSARDLQLQGHGYTF | TGCAGTGCTAGAGATCTCCAGCTACAGGGGCATGGCTACACCTTC
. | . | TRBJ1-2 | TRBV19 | CASSTAINVVYGYTF | TGTGCCAGTAGTACCGCCATAAACGTAGTCTATGGCTACACCTTC
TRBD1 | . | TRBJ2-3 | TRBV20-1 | CSAKTGGSDTDTQYF | TGCAGTGCTAAGACAGGGGGTTCAGACACAGATACGCAGTATTTT
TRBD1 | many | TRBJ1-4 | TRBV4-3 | CASSQPDRDEKLFF | TGCGCCAGCAGCCAACCAGACAGGGACGAAAAACTGTTTTTT
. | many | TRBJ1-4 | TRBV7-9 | CASSLGGLANEKLFF | TGTGCCAGCAGCTTAGGGGGGTTGGCTAATGAAAAACTGTTTTTT
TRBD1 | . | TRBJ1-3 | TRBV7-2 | CASSQGEALGNTIYF | TGTGCCAGCAGCCAGGGGGAAGCTCTGGGAAACACCATATATTTT
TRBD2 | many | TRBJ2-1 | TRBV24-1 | CATSDSGTSGISGNEQFF | TGTGCCACCAGTGATTCCGGGACTAGCGGGATCAGTGGCAATGAGCAGTTCTTC